The source of this T cell receptor (beta chain) is a study of control samples from healthy donors and cancer patients. Only in-frame clones appear in the TCRdb table, and some are missing; sequencing was by immunoSEQ multiplex PCR. Seen here are fewer than 200,000 clones, around 93% observed once, and the top ten hold more than 1.2%. In regard to this clone: Additional DNA sequences in this sample encode the identical CDR3.

The sequence was obtained from a young man in good health. The sequenced sample was blood.

This CDR3 is CASSRDRNTEAFF. The CDR3 nucleotides are TGTGCCAGCAGTAGGGACAGGAACACTGAAGCTTTCTTT. The rearrangement joins TRBV7-3 to TRBJ1-1; 7 bases are a match to TRBD1. The CDR3 totals 13 residues. Germline CDR1 and CDR2: SGHTA and FQGTGA. V shed 6 bases, J shed 1 base, and the junction held 2 bases outside the gene matches.